This entry lists 23 T cell receptor beta chains sequenced from one sample in a study of T cells after yellow fever vaccination. TCRdb recomputed calls from the 5' RACE reads with MiXCR, one row per CDR3 protein. The repertoire holds about 310,000 distinct CDR3 sequences, with around 3.6% as singletons. The sample here was PBMCs, taken on the day of the yellow fever booster vaccination. All receptors derive from a man between 18 and 35 years old who received the YFV17D yellow fever vaccine.

The rearrangement links TRBV6-2 or TRBV6-3 to TRBJ2-3; 9 bases align to TRBD2. CDR1 is MNHEY, CDR2 SVGEGT, per germline. With V trimmed by 6 bases and J by 3 bases, 10 bases remained unmatched. The CDR3 is 16 amino acids. The CDR3 DNA sequence: TGTGCCAGCAGCCACCCTGGCCTAGCGGGGACAGATACGCAGTATTTT. Amino acid sequence: CASSHPGLAGTDTQYF.

This clonotype was seen only a few times. This chain joins TRBV5-4 and TRBJ2-5, with D perhaps TRBD1 (7 bases). Germline lookup yields CDR1 SGHNT and CDR2 YYREEE (reference sequence). V shed 2 bases and J shed 5 bases, with 16 bases lying between them. This CDR3 is built from 15 residues. In nucleotides, the CDR3 is TGTGCCAGCAGCTTCAGGGGGGCGCTTGTGGAGACCCAGTACTTC. Protein: CASSFRGALVETQYF.

This clonotype was detected many times. V is TRBV18 and J is TRBJ1-6; the D gene is possibly TRBD1 (5 bases). The germline CDR1 and CDR2 sequences are KGHSH and LQKENI. The CDR3 consists of 13 residues. Trimming removed 5 bases at V and 8 bases at J, with 10 bases between. The CDR3 region has the DNA TGTGCCAGCTCAGAGGGGCTGGATTCACCCCTCCACTTT. Protein sequence: CASSEGLDSPLHF.

This clonotype has just a few counts. The rearrangement links TRBV7-2 to TRBJ2-3; D is possibly TRBD2 (5 bases). The V end was cut by 5 bases, the J end by 2 bases, with 14 bases between. The CDR3 sequence is 15 residues long. Germline CDR1 and CDR2: SGHTA and FQGNSA. CDR3 protein: CASSIPTSDTDTQYF. DNA for the CDR3: TGTGCCAGCAGCATACCTACTAGTGACACAGATACGCAGTATTTT.

As for this clonotype: This may come from a read error, since a much larger clone is one base off. J is TRBJ1-6 and V is TRBV20-1; 9 bases line up with TRBD1. The CDR3 is 14 amino acids. V dropped 6 bases and J dropped 10; count of bases not matched to a gene: 10. Germline CDR1 DFQATT, CDR2 SNEGSKA (reference sequence). The CDR3 region has the DNA TGCAGTGCCCGGGGACAGGGCAGTTTCTCACCCCTCCACTTT. Translating it yields CSARGQGSFSPLHF.

This clonotype was detected many times. The V call is TRBV27, the J call TRBJ1-4, with 8 bases matching TRBD1. The V gene end was trimmed by 5 bases and the J gene end by 6 bases; junction bases not matched to a gene: 11. The CDR3 has 16 residues. Germline CDR1 MNHEY, CDR2 SMNVEV (reference sequence). CDR3 sequence (DNA): TGTGCCAGCAGTCCGCACGGACAGGGCGGGGATGAAAAACTGTTTTTT. It codes for CASSPHGQGGDEKLFF. The full variable domain, rest sourced from reference TRBV27 and TRBJ1-4, is EAQVTQNPRYLITVTGKKLTVTCSQNMNHEYMSWYRQDPGLGLRQIYYSMNVEVTDKGDVPEGYKVSRKEKRNFPLILESPSPNQTSLYFCASSPHGQGGDEKLFFGSGTQLSVL.

The chain combines TRBV24-1 with TRBJ2-2; D not resolved. Trimming cost V 5 bases and J 4 bases, with 13 bases left between them. This CDR3 region has 15 residues. CDR1 is KGHDR and CDR2 is SFDVKD in the germline V gene. The CDR3 DNA sequence: TGTGCCACCAGTGGAGGCGAACGGTTCACCGGGGAGCTGTTTTTT. It translates to CATSGGERFTGELFF.

This chain joins TRBV5-1 and TRBJ2-5; D could derive from TRBD1 or TRBD2 (6 bases each). This CDR3 contains 17 residues. CDR1 is SGHRS and CDR2 is YFSETQ in the germline V gene. The V gene lost 1 base and the J gene lost 4 bases, with 20 bases spanning the gap. DNA of the CDR3: TGCGCCAGCAGCTTGTTACGGTCGGGGGCTTCTGGAGAGACCCAGTACTTC. This sequence encodes CASSLLRSGASGETQYF.

This clonotype was detected many times. V and J are TRBV5-1 and TRBJ2-3, with TRBD1 matching 7 bases. The ends lost 4 bases at V and 5 bases at J; junction bases unmatched: 7. The CDR3 has 14 residues. From germline, CDR1 is SGHRS and CDR2 YFSETQ. The CDR3 region is CASSLGQPGDTQYF. The CDR3 coding sequence is TGCGCCAGCAGCCTGGGACAGCCGGGAGATACGCAGTATTTT.

This clonotype came up a few times. V gene TRBV27 combines with J gene TRBJ2-6, with D hard to call. Per the germline V gene, CDR1 is MNHEY and CDR2 is SMNVEV (reference sequence). The CDR3 has 14 residues. V was cut by 4 bases and J by 2 bases, with 6 bases left in between. CDR3 nucleotides: TGTGCCAGCAGTTACGCGCCTGGGGCCAACGTCCTGACTTTC. This codes for CASSYAPGANVLTF.

There are a few counts of this clonotype. V gene TRBV5-1 combines with J gene TRBJ1-6; D is ambiguous. Between the trimmed V and J ends, which lost 4 bases and 0 bases, there was a span of 11 bases. CDR1 is SGHRS and CDR2 is YFSETQ in the germline V gene. The CDR3 is 16 amino acids. The CDR3 loop reads CASSLSLSSYNSPLHF. The CDR3 DNA reads TGCGCCAGCAGCCTTTCCTTGAGCTCCTATAATTCACCCCTCCACTTT.

The sample holds a few counts of this clonotype. V usage is TRBV11-2 and J usage is TRBJ1-5; a weak D match, TRBD1 (5 bases). Trimming stripped 3 bases from V and 0 bases from J, with 9 bases between. The CDR3 loop spans 15 amino acids. Germline CDR1 SGHAT, CDR2 FQNNGV. The CDR3 nucleotides are TGTGCCAGCAGCTTGGGGGGAAATAGCAATCAGCCCCAGCATTTT. It specifies CASSLGGNSNQPQHF.

This clonotype was recorded at least ten times. The chain joins TRBV2 to TRBJ2-7; TRBD2 aligns across 10 bases. The V gene end was trimmed by 5 bases and the J gene end by 3 bases; junction bases not matched to a gene: 4. Germline CDR1 reads SNHLY; CDR2 reads FYNNEI. The CDR3 loop spans 14 amino acids. CDR3 sequence (DNA): TGTGCCAGCAGTCCCGGGACTAGCGTCTACGAGCAGTACGTC. Encoded protein: CASSPGTSVYEQYV.

This clonotype was counted ten times or more. The chain recombines TRBV4-3 with TRBJ2-3, with D possibly TRBD2 on 6 matching bases. V lost 1 base to trimming and J lost 0 bases, with 17 bases between them. Germline V gene lookup returns CDR1 LGHNA and CDR2 YSLEER. This CDR3 is built from 18 residues. The CDR3, as DNA: TGCGCCAGCAGCCAAGGTGACGGGGGAGATTCGAGCACAGATACGCAGTATTTT. The encoded protein is CASSQGDGGDSSTDTQYF.

Many counts were recorded for this clonotype. This rearrangement joins TRBV5-6 to TRBJ2-3; 8 bases are a match to TRBD1. The junction had 7 bases not matched to a gene; V was cut back by 1 base and J by 6 bases. This CDR3 spans 15 amino acids. CDR1 is SGHDT and CDR2 is YYEEEE in the germline V gene. The DNA of the CDR3 is TGTGCCAGCAGCTTGTCCCAGGGGGCGTCCGATACGCAGTATTTT. Its protein is CASSLSQGASDTQYF.

This clonotype showed up just a few times. The chain joins TRBV24-1 to TRBJ1-3, with D perhaps TRBD1 (5 bases). CDR3 length: 15 amino acids. V lost 4 bases and J 4 bases, leaving 13 bases between the germline ends. Germline V gene sequence: CDR1 KGHDR, CDR2 SFDVKD. In DNA form, the CDR3 reads TGTGCCACCAGTGACCCCGCGGGACCCGGAAACACCATATATTTT. It yields the protein CATSDPAGPGNTIYF.

This clonotype was observed many times. The chain recombines TRBV6-1 with TRBJ2-1, with 9 nucleotides matching TRBD1. V was clipped by 8 bases and J by 10 bases; unmatched bases: 9. The CDR3 is 13 residues long. Germline CDR1 MNHNS, CDR2 SASEGT. The DNA for the CDR3 is TGTGCCAGCGGCTGGACAGGGGTTGGGGAGCAGTTCTTC. Translation: CASGWTGVGEQFF.

This chain uses TRBV5-8 with TRBJ2-1; D gene ambiguous. V was pared by 0 bases and J by 7 bases, with 8 bases between. The CDR3 runs 13 residues. The germline V gene encodes CDR1 SGHTS and CDR2 YDEGEE. In DNA, the CDR3 is TGTGCCAGCAGCTTGGGGACCAAGAATGAGCAGTTCTTC. This gives the protein CASSLGTKNEQFF.

This clonotype came up many times. The genes are TRBV27 and TRBJ1-1; a possible D gene is TRBD1 (5 bases). CDR1 MNHEY and CDR2 SMNVEV come from the germline V gene (reference sequence). V was clipped by 6 bases and J by 5 bases, with 16 bases between them. There are 14 residues in the CDR3. The CDR3 loop is CASSSQGAVTEAFF. CDR3 sequence (DNA): TGTGCCAGCAGCTCCCAGGGCGCGGTTACTGAAGCTTTCTTT.

In this sample, this clonotype turned up many times. The chain has TRBV4-2 and TRBJ1-2; D ambiguous. The CDR3 is 13 amino acids. Trimming pared 0 bases from V and 8 bases from J, leaving 10 bases between. In germline, CDR1 is LGHNA, CDR2 YNFKEQ. The CDR3, as DNA: TGTGCCAGCAGCCAAGAGGTCGTGAGAGGCTACACCTTC. Residues: CASSQEVVRGYTF.

The CDR3 DNA reads TGTGCCAGCAGCTTATTTCGAAATGAAAAACTGTTTTTT. Amino acids: CASSLFRNEKLFF. This rearrangement joins TRBV7-2 to TRBJ1-4; D unclear. V was cut by 2 bases and J by 5 bases, with 6 bases left in between. Germline loops: CDR1 SGHTA, CDR2 FQGNSA. The CDR3 sequence is 13 residues long.

The table lists this clonotype with many counts. CDR3 in DNA: TGCAGTGCATACGGACAGGGCGGAGATGGCTACACCTTC. Its translation is CSAYGQGGDGYTF. The chain combines TRBV20-1 with TRBJ1-2, with 8 bases that match TRBD1. With 6 bases clipped from V and 6 bases from J, the junction kept 9 bases outside the gene matches. Germline CDR1 is DFQATT and CDR2 is SNEGSKA (reference sequence). This CDR3 comprises 13 residues.

A few counts support this clonotype. The V call is TRBV5-1, the J call TRBJ2-3, with a possible D match to TRBD2 (5 bases). Germline loops: CDR1 SGHRS, CDR2 YFSETQ. The CDR3 extends over 15 amino acids. The germline V and J ends were trimmed by 3 bases and 4 bases, with 15 bases remaining between them. Here the CDR3 DNA reads TGCGCCAGCAGCTCACGAGGTTCCGGGGCAGATACGCAGTATTTT. The encoded protein is CASSSRGSGADTQYF.